Reported below is one T cell receptor (beta chain). The data stem from a study of blood T cell repertoires in COVID-19. Study as a whole: The analysed material was cDNA or gDNA that came from T cells, B-cell-depleted T cells, or PBMCs.

The table came from immunoSEQ multiplex PCR; TCRdb's copy has only in-frame clones and leaves some out. The sample carries some 210,000 clones, approximately 85% recorded once. The J segment lost 8 bases and the V segment lost 5 bases, leaving 12 bases of the junction unmatched. The CDR3 has 17 amino acids. Germline CDR1 reads MNHEY; CDR2 reads SMNVEV (reference sequence). The J gene is TRBJ1-6, the V gene TRBV27; 10 nucleotides match TRBD1. Input material: peripheral blood. The TCR was taken from a woman aged 45 to 65 with active or convalescent COVID-19. In nucleotides, the CDR3 is TGTGCCAGCAGTCCCCATCTGCGGGACAGGGGTCATTCACCCCTCCACTTT. Its protein is CASSPHLRDRGHSPLHF.